Listed below are T cell receptor beta chains from one sample, sequenced in a study of beta chain features in type 1 diabetes. Clones were sequenced by immunoSEQ multiplex PCR, and TCRdb holds only the in-frame ones, with some missing. Among some 25,000 clones listed, roughly 69% were seen once. Sequencing input: Tregs from blood. The receptors were gathered from a woman aged 40 to 50 in good health. CDR3s include the opening cysteine and the closing phenylalanine or tryptophan. D genes are given only for firm matches. Not every row has a clone size; where given, it reads once, few, many or a size class.

TRBD1	TRBJ2-7	.	TRBV23-1	CASKGQGKTYEQYF	TGCGCCAGCAAGGGACAGGGGAAAACCTACGAGCAGTACTTC
.	TRBJ2-2	once	TRBV29-1	CSVLRRSNTGELFF	TGCAGCGTTCTGCGGAGATCGAACACCGGGGAGCTGTTTTTT
.	TRBJ2-7	.	TRBV10-3	CAISLVSGGILSSYEQYF	TGTGCCATCAGCTTGGTTTCCGGCGGGATCTTGAGCTCCTACGAGCAGTACTTC
.	TRBJ2-7	.	TRBV7-2	CASSLMGGRDEQYF	TGTGCCAGCAGCTTGATGGGGGGTAGGGACGAGCAGTACTTC
.	TRBJ2-1	.	TRBV6-1	CASSEVAVEQFF	TGTGCCAGCAGTGAAGTAGCGGTAGAGCAGTTCTTC
.	TRBJ1-3	.	TRBV6-5	CASSITGTGNTIYF	TGTGCCAGCAGCATTACAGGGACTGGAAACACCATATATTTT
TRBD2	TRBJ2-7	once	TRBV27	CASSLTSGVYEQYF	TGTGCCAGCAGTTTAACTAGCGGGGTATACGAGCAGTACTTC
TRBD1	TRBJ2-1	.	TRBV7-8	CASSSGTGRGNEQFF	TGTGCCAGCAGCTCCGGGACAGGGAGAGGTAATGAGCAGTTCTTC
.	TRBJ2-7	.	TRBV7-2	CASSLGPVYEQYF	TGTGCCAGCAGCTTAGGCCCGGTCTACGAGCAGTACTTC
.	TRBJ2-2	once	TRBV5-4	CASSLRQSNTGELFF	TGTGCCAGCAGCTTGAGACAGAGCAACACCGGGGAGCTGTTTTTT
.	TRBJ2-5	few	TRBV6-1	CASSEWGTSQETQYF	TGTGCCAGCAGTGAATGGGGGACTTCACAAGAGACCCAGTACTTC
.	TRBJ2-2	.	TRBV6-1	CASRIQGTGELFF	TGTGCCAGCAGAATACAGGGCACCGGGGAGCTGTTTTTT
TRBD1	TRBJ2-6	.	TRBV7-2	CASSPARGRGGANVLTF	TGTGCCAGCAGCCCAGCCAGGGGGCGAGGGGGGGCCAACGTCCTGACTTTC
TRBD1	TRBJ2-7	.	TRBV5-1	CASSPGDRGFSYEQYF	TGCGCCAGCAGCCCAGGCGACAGGGGGTTTTCCTACGAGCAGTACTTC
TRBD2	TRBJ2-5	.	TRBV7-2	CASSVGTSGGETQYF	TGTGCCAGCAGCGTAGGGACTAGCGGGGGGGAGACCCAGTACTTC
.	TRBJ1-5	few	TRBV19	CASRDRSGNQPQHF	TGTGCCAGTCGCGACAGGTCTGGCAATCAGCCCCAGCATTTT
TRBD2	TRBJ2-2	few	TRBV5-1	CASSLRAGSSVGELFF	TGCGCCAGCAGCCTTCGAGCGGGGTCATCGGTCGGGGAGCTGTTTTTT
TRBD1	TRBJ1-2	.	TRBV18	CASSQLDRVNYGYTF	TGTGCCAGCTCACAACTGGACAGGGTAAACTATGGCTACACCTTC
.	TRBJ1-2	.	TRBV7-2	CASSSWTNLVAQGSGYTF	TGTGCCAGCAGCTCCTGGACAAATTTAGTTGCACAGGGAAGTGGCTACACCTTC
TRBD1	TRBJ2-5	.	TRBV18	CASSPSTGAETQYF	TGTGCCAGCTCACCCTCGACAGGGGCGGAGACCCAGTACTTC
TRBD2	TRBJ2-1	.	TRBV7-9	CASSRRTSSYNEQFF	TGTGCCAGCAGTCGCAGGACTAGCTCCTACAATGAGCAGTTCTTC
TRBD2	TRBJ2-2	.	TRBV5-4	CASSFFRGTTNTGELFF	TGTGCCAGCAGCTTCTTTCGGGGGACTACGAACACCGGGGAGCTGTTTTTT
TRBD2	TRBJ2-3	.	TRBV5-1	CASSLGTREQYF	TGCGCCAGCAGCTTGGGGACTAGGGAGCAGTATTTT
.	TRBJ2-6	once	TRBV7-8	CASSLSRVSSGANVLTF	TGTGCCAGCAGCTTATCCAGGGTGAGCTCTGGGGCCAACGTCCTGACTTTC
.	TRBJ2-5	.	TRBV6-6	CASSTPTVLQETQYF	TGTGCCAGCAGTACGCCGACAGTCCTCCAAGAGACCCAGTACTTC
TRBD2	TRBJ2-3	.	TRBV7-6	CASSLGLTSGGSTDTQYF	TGTGCCAGCAGCTTAGGACTGACTAGCGGGGGGAGTACAGATACGCAGTATTTT
TRBD1	TRBJ2-7	.	TRBV7-2	CASSRTGGIYF	TGTGCCAGCAGCCGTACAGGGGGCATCTACTTC
TRBD1	TRBJ1-5	.	TRBV7-9	CASSSQGNQPQHF	TGTGCCAGCAGCTCACAGGGGAATCAGCCCCAGCATTTT
TRBD1	TRBJ2-2	.	TRBV5-1	CASSPRTGEAGELFF	TGCGCCAGCAGCCCCCGGACAGGGGAGGCCGGGGAGCTGTTTTTT
.	TRBJ1-1	.	TRBV10-3	CAISVLGGDTEAFF	TGTGCCATCAGTGTCCTGGGGGGGGACACTGAAGCTTTCTTT
TRBD2	TRBJ2-7	.	TRBV4-1	CASSQSLAQAAYEQYF	TGCGCCAGCAGCCAGTCACTAGCGCAAGCCGCCTACGAGCAGTACTTC
.	TRBJ1-5	.	TRBV7-9	CASSFGNQPQHF	TGTGCCAGCAGCTTCGGCAATCAGCCCCAGCATTTT
TRBD1	TRBJ1-2	.	TRBV14	CASSRGTGYFYGYTF	TGTGCCAGCAGCCGCGGGACAGGGTACTTCTATGGCTACACCTTC
.	TRBJ2-5	.	TRBV5-1	CASSGGVGGPETQYF	TGCGCCAGCAGCGGGGGAGTCGGGGGGCCAGAGACCCAGTACTTC
.	TRBJ2-3	.	TRBV7-2	CASSSRLRDTQYF	TGTGCCAGCAGCTCCCGACTTCGGGATACGCAGTATTTT
.	TRBJ2-5	.	TRBV5-1	CASSSGPTSEQYF	TGCGCCAGCAGCTCCGGGCCTACTAGTGAGCAGTACTTC
.	TRBJ2-1	few	TRBV6-6	CASRGGLGEAYNEQFF	TGTGCCAGCAGGGGAGGATTAGGGGAGGCCTACAATGAGCAGTTCTTC
TRBD1	TRBJ1-2	once	TRBV7-9	CASGGQGLMYGYTF	TGTGCCAGCGGAGGACAGGGGCTTATGTATGGCTACACCTTC
TRBD1	TRBJ1-2	.	TRBV10-3	CAIRRQGATSGGYTF	TGTGCCATCAGACGACAGGGGGCCACCTCAGGCGGCTACACCTTC
TRBD2	TRBJ2-3	.	TRBV5-1	CASSSGGYADTQYF	TGCGCCAGCAGCTCGGGGGGGTACGCAGATACGCAGTATTTT
.	TRBJ1-4	.	TRBV5-1	CASSLAGVSNEKLFF	TGCGCCAGCAGCTTGGCCGGGGTTTCTAATGAAAAACTGTTTTTT
TRBD1	TRBJ1-2	.	TRBV6-6	CASTDREANGYTF	TGTGCCAGCACCGACAGGGAGGCAAATGGCTACACCTTC
.	TRBJ2-2	.	TRBV5-1	CASSLSGGATGELFF	TGCGCCAGCAGTCTATCGGGGGGCGCGACCGGGGAGCTGTTTTTT
.	TRBJ2-7	few	TRBV7-2	CASSSPAPSREQYF	TGTGCCAGCAGCTCCCCCGCTCCCAGTCGCGAGCAGTACTTC